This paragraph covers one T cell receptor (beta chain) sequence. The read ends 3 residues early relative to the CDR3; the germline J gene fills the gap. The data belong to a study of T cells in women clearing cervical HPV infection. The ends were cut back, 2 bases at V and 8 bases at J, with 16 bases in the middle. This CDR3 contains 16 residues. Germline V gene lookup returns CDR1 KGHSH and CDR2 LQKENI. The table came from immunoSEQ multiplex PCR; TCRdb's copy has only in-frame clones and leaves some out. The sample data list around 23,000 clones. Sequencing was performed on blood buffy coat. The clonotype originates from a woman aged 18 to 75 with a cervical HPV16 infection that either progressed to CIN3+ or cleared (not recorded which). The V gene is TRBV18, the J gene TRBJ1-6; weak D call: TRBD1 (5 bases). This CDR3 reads CASSPNPGVLDSPLHF. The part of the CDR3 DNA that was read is TGTGCCAGCTCACCAAATCCGGGGGTACTTGATTCACCC.